This T cell receptor (beta chain) was captured in a study of control samples from healthy donors and cancer patients. Only in-frame clones appear in the TCRdb table, and some are missing; sequencing was by immunoSEQ multiplex PCR. The table lists roughly 70,000 clones, 84% of them singletons, with roughly 28% in the top ten. The CDR3 contains 11 residues. V shed 6 bases and J shed 6 bases, with 8 bases lying between them. Germline V gene data show CDR1 as SGHTA and CDR2 as FQGNSA. This TCR came from a man between 45 and 60 years old in good health. The V gene is TRBV7-2, the J gene TRBJ1-2, with D perhaps matching TRBD1 (6 bases). What was sequenced was blood. The CDR3, as DNA: TGTGCCAGCAGTTACAGGGATGGCTACACCTTC. The encoded protein is CASSYRDGYTF.